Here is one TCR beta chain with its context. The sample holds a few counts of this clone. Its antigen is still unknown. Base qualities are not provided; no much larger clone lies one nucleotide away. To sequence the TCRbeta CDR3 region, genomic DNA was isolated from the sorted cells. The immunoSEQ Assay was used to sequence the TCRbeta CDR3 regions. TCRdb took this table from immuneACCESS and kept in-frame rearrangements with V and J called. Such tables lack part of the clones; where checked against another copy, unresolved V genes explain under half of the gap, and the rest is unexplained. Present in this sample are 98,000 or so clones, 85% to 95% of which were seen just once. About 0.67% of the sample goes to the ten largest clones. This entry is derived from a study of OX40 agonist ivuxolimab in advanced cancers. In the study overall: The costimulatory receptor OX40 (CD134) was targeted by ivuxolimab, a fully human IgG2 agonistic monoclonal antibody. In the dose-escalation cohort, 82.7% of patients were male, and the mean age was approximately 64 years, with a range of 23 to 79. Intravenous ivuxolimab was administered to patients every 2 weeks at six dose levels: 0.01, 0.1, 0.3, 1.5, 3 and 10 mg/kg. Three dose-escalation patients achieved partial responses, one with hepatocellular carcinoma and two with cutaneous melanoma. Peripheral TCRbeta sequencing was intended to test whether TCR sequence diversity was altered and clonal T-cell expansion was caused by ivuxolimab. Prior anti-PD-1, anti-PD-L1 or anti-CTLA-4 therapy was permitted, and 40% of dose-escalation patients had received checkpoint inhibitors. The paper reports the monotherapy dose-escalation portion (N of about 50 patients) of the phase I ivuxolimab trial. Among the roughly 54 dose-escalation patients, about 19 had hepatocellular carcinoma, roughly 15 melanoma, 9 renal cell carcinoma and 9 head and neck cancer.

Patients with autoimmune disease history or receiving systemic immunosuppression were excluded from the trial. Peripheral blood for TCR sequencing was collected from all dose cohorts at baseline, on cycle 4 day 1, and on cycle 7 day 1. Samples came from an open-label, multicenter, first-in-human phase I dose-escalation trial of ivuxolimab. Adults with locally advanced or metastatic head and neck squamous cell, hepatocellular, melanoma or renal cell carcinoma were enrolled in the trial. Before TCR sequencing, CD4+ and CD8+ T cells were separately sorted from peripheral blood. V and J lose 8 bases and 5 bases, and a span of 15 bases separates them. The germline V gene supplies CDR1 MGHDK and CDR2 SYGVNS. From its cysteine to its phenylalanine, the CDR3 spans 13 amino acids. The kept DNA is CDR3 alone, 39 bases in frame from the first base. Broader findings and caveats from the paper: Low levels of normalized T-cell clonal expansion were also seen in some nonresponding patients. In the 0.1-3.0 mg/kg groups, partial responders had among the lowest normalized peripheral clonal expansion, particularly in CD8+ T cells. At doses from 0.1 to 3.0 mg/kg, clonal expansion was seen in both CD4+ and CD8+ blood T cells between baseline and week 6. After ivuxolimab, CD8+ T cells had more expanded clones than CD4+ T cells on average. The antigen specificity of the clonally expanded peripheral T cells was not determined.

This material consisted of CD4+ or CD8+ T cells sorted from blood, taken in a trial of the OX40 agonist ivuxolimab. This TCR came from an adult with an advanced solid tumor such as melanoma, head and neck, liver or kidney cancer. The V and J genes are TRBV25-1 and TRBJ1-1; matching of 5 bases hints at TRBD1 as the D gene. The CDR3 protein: CASARDGWTEAFF. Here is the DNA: TGTGCCAGCGCCAGGGATGGCTGGACTGAAGCTTTCTTT.